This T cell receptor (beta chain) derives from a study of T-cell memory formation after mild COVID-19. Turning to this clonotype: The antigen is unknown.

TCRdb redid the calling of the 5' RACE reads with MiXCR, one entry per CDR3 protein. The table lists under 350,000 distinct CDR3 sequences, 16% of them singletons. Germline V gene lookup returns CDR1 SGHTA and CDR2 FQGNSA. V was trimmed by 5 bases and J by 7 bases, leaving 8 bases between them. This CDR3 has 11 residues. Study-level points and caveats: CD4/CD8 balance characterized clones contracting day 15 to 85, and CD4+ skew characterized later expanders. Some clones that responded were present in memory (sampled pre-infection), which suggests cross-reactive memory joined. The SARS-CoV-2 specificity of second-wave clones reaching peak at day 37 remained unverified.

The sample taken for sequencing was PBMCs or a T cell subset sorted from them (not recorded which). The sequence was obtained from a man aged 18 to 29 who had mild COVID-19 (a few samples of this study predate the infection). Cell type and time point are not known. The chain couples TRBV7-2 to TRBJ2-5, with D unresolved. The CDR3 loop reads CASSPYWTQYF. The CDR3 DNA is TGTGCCAGCAGCCCGTATTGGACCCAGTACTTC. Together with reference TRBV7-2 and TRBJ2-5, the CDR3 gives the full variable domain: GAGVSQSPSNKVTEKGKDVELRCDPISGHTALYWYRQSLGQGLEFLIYFQGNSAPDKSGLPSDRFSAERTGGSVSTLTIQRTQQEDSAVYLCASSPYWTQYFGPGTRLLVL.